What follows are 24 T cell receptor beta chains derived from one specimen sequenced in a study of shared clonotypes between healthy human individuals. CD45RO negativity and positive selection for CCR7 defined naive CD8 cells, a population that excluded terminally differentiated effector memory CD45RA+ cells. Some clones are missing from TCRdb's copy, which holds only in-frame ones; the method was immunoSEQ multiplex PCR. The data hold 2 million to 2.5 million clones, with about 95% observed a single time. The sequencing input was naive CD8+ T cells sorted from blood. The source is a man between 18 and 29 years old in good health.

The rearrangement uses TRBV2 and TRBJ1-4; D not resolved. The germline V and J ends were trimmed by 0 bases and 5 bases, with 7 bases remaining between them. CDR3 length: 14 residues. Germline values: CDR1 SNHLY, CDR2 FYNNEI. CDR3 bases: TGTGCCAGCAGTGAAGCGCTGGCCAATGAAAAACTGTTTTTT. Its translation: CASSEALANEKLFF. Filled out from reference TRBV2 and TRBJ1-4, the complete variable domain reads EPEVTQTPSHQVTQMGQEVILRCVPISNHLYFYWYRQILGQKVEFLVSFYNNEISEKSEIFDDQFSVERPDGSNFTLKIRSTKLEDSAMYFCASSEALANEKLFFGSGTQLSVL.

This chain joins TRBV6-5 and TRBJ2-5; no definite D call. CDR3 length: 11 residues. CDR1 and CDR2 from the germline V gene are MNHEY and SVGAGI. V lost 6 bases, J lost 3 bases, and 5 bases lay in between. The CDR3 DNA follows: TGTGCCAGCAGAACAGAAGAGACCCAGTACTTC. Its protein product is CASRTEETQYF.

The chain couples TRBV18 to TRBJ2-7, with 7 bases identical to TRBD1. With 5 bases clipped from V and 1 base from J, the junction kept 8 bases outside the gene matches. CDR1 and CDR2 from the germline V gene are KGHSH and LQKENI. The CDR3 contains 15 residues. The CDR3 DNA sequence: TGTGCCAGCTCAAACGACAGGGAAGGGTCCTACGAGCAGTACTTC. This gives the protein CASSNDREGSYEQYF.

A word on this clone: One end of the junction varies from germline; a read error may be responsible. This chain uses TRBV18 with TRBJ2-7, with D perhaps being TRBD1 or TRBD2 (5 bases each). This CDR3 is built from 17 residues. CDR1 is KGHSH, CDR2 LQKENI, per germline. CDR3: CASSPQIRDRGSYEQYF. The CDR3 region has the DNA TGTGCCAGCTCCCCACAGATAAGGGACCGGGGCTCCTACGAGCAGTACTTC. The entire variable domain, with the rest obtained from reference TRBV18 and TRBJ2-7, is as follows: NAGVMQNPRHLVRRRGQEARLRCSPMKGHSHVYWYRQLPEEGLKFMVYLQKENIIDESGMPKERFSAEFPKEGPSILRIQQVVRGDSAAYFCASSPQIRDRGSYEQYFGPGTRLTVT.

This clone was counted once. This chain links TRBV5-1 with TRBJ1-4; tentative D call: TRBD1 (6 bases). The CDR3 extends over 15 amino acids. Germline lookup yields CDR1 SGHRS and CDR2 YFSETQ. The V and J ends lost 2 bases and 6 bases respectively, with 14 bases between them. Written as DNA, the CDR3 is TGCGCCAGCAGCTTCCACAGGGAAGGGGATGAAAAACTGTTTTTT. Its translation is CASSFHREGDEKLFF. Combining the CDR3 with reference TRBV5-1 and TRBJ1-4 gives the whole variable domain KAGVTQTPRYLIKTRGQQVTLSCSPISGHRSVSWYQQTPGQGLQFLFEYFSETQRNKGNFPGRFSGRQFSNSRSEMNVSTLELGDSALYLCASSFHREGDEKLFFGSGTQLSVL.

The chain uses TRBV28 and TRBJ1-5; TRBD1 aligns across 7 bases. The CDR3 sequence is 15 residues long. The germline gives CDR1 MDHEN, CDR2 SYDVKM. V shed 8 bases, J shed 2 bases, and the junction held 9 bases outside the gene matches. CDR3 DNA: TGTGCCAGCGGCTCCCTCGGACAGGGCAATCAGCCCCAGCATTTT. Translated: CASGSLGQGNQPQHF. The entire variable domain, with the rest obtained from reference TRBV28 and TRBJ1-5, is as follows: DVKVTQSSRYLVKRTGEKVFLECVQDMDHENMFWYRQDPGLGLRLIYFSYDVKMKEKGDIPEGYSVSREKKERFSLILESASTNQTSMYLCASGSLGQGNQPQHFGDGTRLSIL.

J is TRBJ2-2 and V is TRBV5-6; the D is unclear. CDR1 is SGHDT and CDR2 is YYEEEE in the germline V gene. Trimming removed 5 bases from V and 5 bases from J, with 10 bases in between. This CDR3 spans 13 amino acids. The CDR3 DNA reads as TGTGCCAGCAGGCCGACGGGTACCGGGGAGCTGTTTTTT. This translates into CASRPTGTGELFF. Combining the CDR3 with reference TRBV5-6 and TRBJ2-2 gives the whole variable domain DAGVTQSPTHLIKTRGQQVTLRCSPKSGHDTVSWYQQALGQGPQFIFQYYEEEERQRGNFPDRFSGHQFPNYSSELNVNALLLGDSALYLCASRPTGTGELFFGEGSRLTVL.

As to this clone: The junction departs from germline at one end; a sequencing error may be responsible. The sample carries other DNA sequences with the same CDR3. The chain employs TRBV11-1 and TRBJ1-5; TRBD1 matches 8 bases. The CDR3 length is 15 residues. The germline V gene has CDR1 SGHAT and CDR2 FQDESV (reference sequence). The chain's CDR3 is CASSTGGQGGQPQHF. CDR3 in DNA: TGCGCCAGCAGCACTGGAGGACAGGGCGGTCAGCCCCAGCATTTT.

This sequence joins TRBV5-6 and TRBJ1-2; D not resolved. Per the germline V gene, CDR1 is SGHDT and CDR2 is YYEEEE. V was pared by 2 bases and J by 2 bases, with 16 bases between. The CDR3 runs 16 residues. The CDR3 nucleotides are TGTGCCAGCAGCTTAGCAACAGATTCCTTAAACTATGGCTACACCTTC. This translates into CASSLATDSLNYGYTF.

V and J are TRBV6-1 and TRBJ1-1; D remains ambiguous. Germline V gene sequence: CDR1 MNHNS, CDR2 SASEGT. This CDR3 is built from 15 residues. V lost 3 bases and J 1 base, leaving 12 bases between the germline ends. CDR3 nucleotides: TGTGCCAGCAGTGACGATTGGTTCCCGAACACTGAAGCTTTCTTT. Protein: CASSDDWFPNTEAFF.

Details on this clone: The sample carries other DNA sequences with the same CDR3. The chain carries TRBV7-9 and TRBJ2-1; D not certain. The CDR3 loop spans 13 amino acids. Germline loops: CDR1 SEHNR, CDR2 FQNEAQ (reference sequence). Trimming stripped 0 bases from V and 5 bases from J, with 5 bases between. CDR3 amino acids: CASSLALDNEQFF. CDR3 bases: TGTGCCAGCAGCTTAGCACTTGACAATGAGCAGTTCTTC.

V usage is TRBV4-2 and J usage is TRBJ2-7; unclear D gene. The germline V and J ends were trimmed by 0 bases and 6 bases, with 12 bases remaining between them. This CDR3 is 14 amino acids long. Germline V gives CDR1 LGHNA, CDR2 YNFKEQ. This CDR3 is CASSQEEETIEQYF. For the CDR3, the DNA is TGTGCCAGCAGCCAAGAAGAGGAGACCATCGAGCAGTACTTC.

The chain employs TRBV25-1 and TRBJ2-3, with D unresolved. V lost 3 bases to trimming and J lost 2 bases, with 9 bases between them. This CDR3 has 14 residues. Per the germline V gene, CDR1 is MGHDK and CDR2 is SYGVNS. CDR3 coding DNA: TGTGCCAGCAGTGATAACAGCCTCACAGATACGCAGTATTTT. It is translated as CASSDNSLTDTQYF.

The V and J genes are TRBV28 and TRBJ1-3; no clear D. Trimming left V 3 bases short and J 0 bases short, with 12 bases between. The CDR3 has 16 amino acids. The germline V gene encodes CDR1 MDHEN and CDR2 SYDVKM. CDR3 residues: CASSLTTPSSGNTIYF. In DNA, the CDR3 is TGTGCCAGCAGTTTGACAACACCGAGCTCTGGAAACACCATATATTTT.

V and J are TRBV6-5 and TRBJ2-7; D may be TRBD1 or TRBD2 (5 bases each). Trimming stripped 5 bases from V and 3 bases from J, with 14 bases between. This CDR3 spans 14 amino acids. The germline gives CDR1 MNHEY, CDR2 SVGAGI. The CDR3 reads CASSPGTWNYEQYF. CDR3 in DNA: TGTGCCAGCAGTCCAGGGACCTGGAACTACGAGCAGTACTTC.

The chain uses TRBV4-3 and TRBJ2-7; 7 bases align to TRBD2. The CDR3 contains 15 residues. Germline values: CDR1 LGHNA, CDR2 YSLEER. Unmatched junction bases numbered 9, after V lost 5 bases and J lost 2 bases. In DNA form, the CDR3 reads TGCGCCAGCAGCTACGCCGGGGCGGGAGCCTACGAGCAGTACTTC. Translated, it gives CASSYAGAGAYEQYF.

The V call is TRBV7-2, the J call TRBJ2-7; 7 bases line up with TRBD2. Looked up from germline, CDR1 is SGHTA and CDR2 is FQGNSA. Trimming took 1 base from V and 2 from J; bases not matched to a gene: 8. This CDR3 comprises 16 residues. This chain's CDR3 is CASSLEGGGLTYEQYF. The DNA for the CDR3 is TGTGCCAGCAGCTTAGAAGGCGGGGGACTAACCTACGAGCAGTACTTC.

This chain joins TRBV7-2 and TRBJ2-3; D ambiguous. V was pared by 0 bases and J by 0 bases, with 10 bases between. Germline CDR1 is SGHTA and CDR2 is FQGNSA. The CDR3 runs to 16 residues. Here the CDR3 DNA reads TGTGCCAGCAGCTTAGCGGCAAGCCCTAGCACAGATACGCAGTATTTT. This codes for CASSLAASPSTDTQYF.

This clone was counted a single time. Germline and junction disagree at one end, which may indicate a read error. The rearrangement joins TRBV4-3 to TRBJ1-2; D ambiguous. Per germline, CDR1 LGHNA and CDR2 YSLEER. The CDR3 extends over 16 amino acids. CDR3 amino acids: CASSQDPLDLGYDYTF. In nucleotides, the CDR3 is TGCGCCAGCAGCCAAGATCCCTTGGACTTAGGATATGACTACACCTTC.

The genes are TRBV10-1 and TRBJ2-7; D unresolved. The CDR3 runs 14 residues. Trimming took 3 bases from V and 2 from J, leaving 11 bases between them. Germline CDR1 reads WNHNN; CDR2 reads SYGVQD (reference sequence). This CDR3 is CASSDLSEPYEQYF. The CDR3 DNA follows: TGCGCCAGCAGTGATCTAAGCGAGCCCTACGAGCAGTACTTC.

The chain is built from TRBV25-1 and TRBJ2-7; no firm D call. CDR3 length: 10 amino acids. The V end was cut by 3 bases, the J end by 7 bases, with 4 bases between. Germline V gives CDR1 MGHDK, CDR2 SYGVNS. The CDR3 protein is CASSDREQYF. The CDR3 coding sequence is TGTGCCAGCAGTGATCGGGAGCAGTACTTC.

The CDR3 loop reads CACRGLAYEQYF. CDR3 nucleotides: TGTGCCTGCCGGGGGCTTGCCTACGAGCAGTACTTC. This chain uses TRBV30 with TRBJ2-7; D tentatively reads TRBD1 or TRBD2 (6 bases each). CDR1 is GTSNPN, CDR2 SVGIG, per germline (reference sequence). Trimming removed 6 bases at V and 2 bases at J, with 11 bases between. This CDR3 is 12 amino acids long.

The CDR3 DNA follows: TGCAGCGTTGAACACAGCTCCTACGAGCAGTACTTC. Translating gives CSVEHSSYEQYF. J is TRBJ2-7 and V is TRBV29-1; D ambiguous. V lost 2 bases and J lost 0, with 5 bases in between. CDR1 and CDR2 from the germline V gene are SQVTM and ANQGSEA. The CDR3 contains 12 residues.

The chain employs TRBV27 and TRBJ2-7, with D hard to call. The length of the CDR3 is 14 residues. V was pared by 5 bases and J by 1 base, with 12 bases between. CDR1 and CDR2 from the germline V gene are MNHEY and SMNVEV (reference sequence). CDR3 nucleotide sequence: TGTGCCAGCAGTCCCCGTATCTTTTCCTACGAGCAGTACTTC. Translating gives CASSPRIFSYEQYF.